This entry lists 4 T cell receptor beta chains sequenced from one sample in a study of T cells in Graves' hyperthyroidism and ophthalmopathy. RNA transcripts yielded amplified TCR beta CDR3 regions. Initially, a first-round RT-PCR of the TCR CDR3 employed the HTBI primer set. TCRdb fed the multiplex PCR reads into MiXCR, producing one record per CDR3 protein. The sample includes over 700,000 distinct CDR3 sequences, about two fifths of them seen just once. The sample taken for sequencing was blood. The receptors were gathered from a man between 18 and 35 years old with Graves' hyperthyroidism.

Note on this clonotype: This could be a read error, since a much larger clone is one nucleotide away. The chain carries TRBV5-1 and TRBJ1-2; the D gene is possibly TRBD1 (5 bases). This CDR3 comprises 13 residues. Looked up from germline, CDR1 is SGHRS and CDR2 is YFSETQ. Trimming left V 0 bases short and J 8 bases short, with 11 bases between. CDR3 sequence (DNA): TGCGCCAGCAGCTTGGAGTCGGAGGGGGGCTACACCTTC. This codes for CASSLESEGGYTF.

The rearrangement links TRBV5-4 to TRBJ1-6; no reliable D call. Germline V lookup: CDR1 SGHNT, CDR2 YYREEE (reference sequence). This CDR3 is 15 amino acids long. Trimming removed 4 bases from V and 8 bases from J, with 16 bases in between. The CDR3 DNA reads as TGTGCCAGCAGCCAAGGACGACGGGATGATTCACCCCTCCACTTT. Amino acids: CASSQGRRDDSPLHF.

The chain has TRBV29-1 and TRBJ1-1; TRBD1 aligns across 9 bases. The CDR3 spans 11 residues. CDR1 SQVTM and CDR2 ANQGSEA come from the germline V gene. The J segment lost 4 bases and the V segment lost 7 bases, leaving 1 base of the junction unmatched. The CDR3 here is CSATGGTEAFF. The CDR3 nucleotides are TGCAGCGCGACAGGGGGCACTGAAGCTTTCTTT. The full variable domain, rest sourced from reference TRBV29-1 and TRBJ1-1, is SAVISQKPSRDICQRGTSLTIQCQVDSQVTMMFWYRQQPGQSLTLIATANQGSEATYESGFVIDKFPISRPNLTFSTLTVSNMSPEDSSIYLCSATGGTEAFFGQGTRLTVV.

In its sample, this clonotype was seen once. V is TRBV9 and J is TRBJ1-1; 8 bases match TRBD1. The V and J ends lost 7 bases and 6 bases, in that order; junction bases with no gene match: 11. The CDR3 is made up of 14 amino acids. Germline V CDR1 and CDR2: SGDLS, YYNGEE. CDR3 protein: CASSPQDRAAEAFF. CDR3 DNA: TGTGCCAGCTCACCCCAGGACAGGGCGGCTGAAGCTTTCTTT.